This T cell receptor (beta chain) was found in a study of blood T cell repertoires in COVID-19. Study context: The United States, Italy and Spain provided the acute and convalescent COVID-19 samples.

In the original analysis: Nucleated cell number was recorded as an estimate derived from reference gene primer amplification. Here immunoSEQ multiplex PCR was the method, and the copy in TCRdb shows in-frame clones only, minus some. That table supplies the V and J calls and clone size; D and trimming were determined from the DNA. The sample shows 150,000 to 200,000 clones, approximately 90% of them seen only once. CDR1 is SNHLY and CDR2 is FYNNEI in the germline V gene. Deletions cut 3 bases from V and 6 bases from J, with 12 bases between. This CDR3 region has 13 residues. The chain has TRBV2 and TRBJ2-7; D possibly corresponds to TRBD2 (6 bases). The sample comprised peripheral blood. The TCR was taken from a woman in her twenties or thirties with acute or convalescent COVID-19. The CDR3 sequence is CASSEEGSGEQYF. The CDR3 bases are TGTGCCAGCAGTGAGGAGGGATCTGGCGAGCAGTACTTC.